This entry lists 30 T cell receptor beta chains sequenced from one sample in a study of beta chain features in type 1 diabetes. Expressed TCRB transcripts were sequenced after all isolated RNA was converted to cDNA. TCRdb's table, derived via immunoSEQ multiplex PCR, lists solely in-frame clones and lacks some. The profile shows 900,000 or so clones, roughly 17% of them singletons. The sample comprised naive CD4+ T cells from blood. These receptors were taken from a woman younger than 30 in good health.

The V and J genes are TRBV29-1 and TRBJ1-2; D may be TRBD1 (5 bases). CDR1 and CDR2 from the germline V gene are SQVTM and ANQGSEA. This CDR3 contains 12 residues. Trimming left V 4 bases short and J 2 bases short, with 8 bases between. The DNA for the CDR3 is TGCAGCGTTGCGGGACGAAACTATGGCTACACCTTC. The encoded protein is CSVAGRNYGYTF.

Written as DNA, the CDR3 is TGTGCCAGCCGTGGACAGGGGAACACCGGGGAGCTGTTTTTT. Translating gives CASRGQGNTGELFF. The V call is TRBV18, the J call TRBJ2-2; 8 bases are shared with TRBD1. The V gene end was trimmed by 8 bases and the J gene end by 1 base; junction bases not matched to a gene: 3. The V gene's germline CDR1 is KGHSH and CDR2 LQKENI. CDR3 length equals 14 residues.

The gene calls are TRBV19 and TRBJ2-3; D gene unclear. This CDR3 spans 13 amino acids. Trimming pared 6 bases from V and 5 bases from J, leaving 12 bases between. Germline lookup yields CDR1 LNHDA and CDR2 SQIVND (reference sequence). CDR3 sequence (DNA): TGTGCCAGTAGCCCCCGGCTGGGAGATACGCAGTATTTT. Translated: CASSPRLGDTQYF.

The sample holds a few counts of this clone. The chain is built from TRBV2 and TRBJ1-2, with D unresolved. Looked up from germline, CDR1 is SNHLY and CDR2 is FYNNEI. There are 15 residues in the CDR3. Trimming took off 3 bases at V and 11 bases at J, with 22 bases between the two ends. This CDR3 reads CASSEINTDPVGYTF. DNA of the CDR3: TGTGCCAGCAGTGAGATAAACACCGACCCTGTGGGGTACACCTTC.

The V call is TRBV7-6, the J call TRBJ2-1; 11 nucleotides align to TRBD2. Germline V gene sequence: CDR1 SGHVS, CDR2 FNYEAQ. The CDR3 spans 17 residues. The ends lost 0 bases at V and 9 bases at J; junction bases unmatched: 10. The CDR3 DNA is TGTGCCAGCAGCTTAGCTACTATAGCGGGAGGGCCTCCTGAGCAGTTCTTC. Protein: CASSLATIAGGPPEQFF.

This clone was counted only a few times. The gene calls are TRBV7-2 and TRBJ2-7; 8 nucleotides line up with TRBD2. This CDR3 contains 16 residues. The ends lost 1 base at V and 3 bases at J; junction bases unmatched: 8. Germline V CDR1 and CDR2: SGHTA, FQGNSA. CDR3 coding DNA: TGTGCCAGCAGCTTAGTCGGGGCTAGCGGGTACTACGAGCAGTACTTC. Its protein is CASSLVGASGYYEQYF.

This CDR3 reads CASSVPGSYEQYF. The CDR3 bases are TGTGCCAGCAGTGTACCGGGATCCTACGAGCAGTACTTC. The chain combines TRBV6-1 with TRBJ2-7, with a weak D call TRBD2 (5 bases). Trimming cost V 4 bases and J 1 base, with 8 bases left between them. CDR1 is MNHNS, CDR2 SASEGT, per germline. This CDR3 is 13 amino acids long.

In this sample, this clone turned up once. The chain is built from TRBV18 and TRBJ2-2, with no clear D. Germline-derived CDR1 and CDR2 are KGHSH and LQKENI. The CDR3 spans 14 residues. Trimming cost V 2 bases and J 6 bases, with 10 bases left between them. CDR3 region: CASSPTWGSGELFF. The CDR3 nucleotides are TGTGCCAGCTCACCAACGTGGGGTTCCGGGGAGCTGTTTTTT.

The CDR3, as DNA: TGTGCCAGCAGCTTACCAGGACAGCCCCAGCATTTT. It specifies CASSLPGQPQHF. The chain has TRBV11-2 and TRBJ1-5; D call uncertain. Trimming removed 2 bases at V and 7 bases at J, with 6 bases between. The CDR3 length is 12 residues. The germline V gene has CDR1 SGHAT and CDR2 FQNNGV.

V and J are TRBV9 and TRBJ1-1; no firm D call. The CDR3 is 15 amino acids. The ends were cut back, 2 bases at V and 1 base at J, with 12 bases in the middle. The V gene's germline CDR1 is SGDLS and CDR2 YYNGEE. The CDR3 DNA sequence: TGTGCCAGCAGCGTTCACCCGAACAAGAACACTGAAGCTTTCTTT. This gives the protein CASSVHPNKNTEAFF.

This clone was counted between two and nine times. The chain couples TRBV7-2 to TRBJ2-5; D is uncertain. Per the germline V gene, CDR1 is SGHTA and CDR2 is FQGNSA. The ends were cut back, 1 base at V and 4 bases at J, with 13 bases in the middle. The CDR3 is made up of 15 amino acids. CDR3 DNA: TGTGCCAGCAGCTTAGACGCGCGGTTCGGAGAGACCCAGTACTTC. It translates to CASSLDARFGETQYF.

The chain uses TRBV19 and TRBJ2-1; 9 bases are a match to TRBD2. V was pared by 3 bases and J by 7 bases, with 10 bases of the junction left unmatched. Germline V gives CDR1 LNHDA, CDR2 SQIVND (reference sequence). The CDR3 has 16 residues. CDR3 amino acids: CASSIRLAGDVNEQFF. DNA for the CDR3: TGTGCCAGTAGTATTCGCTTAGCGGGAGACGTGAATGAGCAGTTCTTC.

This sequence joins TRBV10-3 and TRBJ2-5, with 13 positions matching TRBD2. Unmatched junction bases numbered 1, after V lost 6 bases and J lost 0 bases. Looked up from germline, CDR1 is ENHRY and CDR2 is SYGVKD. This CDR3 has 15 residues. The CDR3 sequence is CAIRGTSGDQETQYF. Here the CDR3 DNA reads TGTGCCATCAGGGGGACTAGCGGGGACCAAGAGACCCAGTACTTC.

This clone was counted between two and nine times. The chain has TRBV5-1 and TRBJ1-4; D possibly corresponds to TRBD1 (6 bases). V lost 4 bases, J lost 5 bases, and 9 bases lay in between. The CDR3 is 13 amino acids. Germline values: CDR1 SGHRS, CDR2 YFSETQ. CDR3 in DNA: TGCGCCAGCAGCCCGGACAGAAATGAAAAACTGTTTTTT. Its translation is CASSPDRNEKLFF.

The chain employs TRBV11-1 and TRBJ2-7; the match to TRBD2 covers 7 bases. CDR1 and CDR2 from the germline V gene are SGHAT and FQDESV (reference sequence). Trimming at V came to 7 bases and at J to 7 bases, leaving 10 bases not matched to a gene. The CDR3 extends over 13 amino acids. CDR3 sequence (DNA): TGTGCCAGCACCTCCTCGTTGCGGGAGGAGCAGTACTTC. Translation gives CASTSSLREEQYF.

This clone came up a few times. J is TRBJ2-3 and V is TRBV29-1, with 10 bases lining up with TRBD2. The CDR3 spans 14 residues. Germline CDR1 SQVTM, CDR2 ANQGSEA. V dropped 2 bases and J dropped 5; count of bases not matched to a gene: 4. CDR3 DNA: TGCAGCGTTGAACTAGCGGGAGTGGGAGATACGCAGTATTTT. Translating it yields CSVELAGVGDTQYF.

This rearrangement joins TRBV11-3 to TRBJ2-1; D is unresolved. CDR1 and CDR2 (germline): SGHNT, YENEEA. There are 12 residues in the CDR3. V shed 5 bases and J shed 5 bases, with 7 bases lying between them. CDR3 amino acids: CASSPNNNEQFF. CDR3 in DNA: TGTGCCAGCAGCCCAAACAACAATGAGCAGTTCTTC.

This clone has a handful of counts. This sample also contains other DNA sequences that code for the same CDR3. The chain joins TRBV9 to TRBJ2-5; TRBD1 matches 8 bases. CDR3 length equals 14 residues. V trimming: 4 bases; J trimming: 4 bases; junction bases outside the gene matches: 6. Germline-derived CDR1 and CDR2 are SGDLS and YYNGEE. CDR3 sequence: CASSPRTGTETQYF. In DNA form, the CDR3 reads TGTGCCAGCAGCCCCCGGACAGGGACAGAGACCCAGTACTTC.

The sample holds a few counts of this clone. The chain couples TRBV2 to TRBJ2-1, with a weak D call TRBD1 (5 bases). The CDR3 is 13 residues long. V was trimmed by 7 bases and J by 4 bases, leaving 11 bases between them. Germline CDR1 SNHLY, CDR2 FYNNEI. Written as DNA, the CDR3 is TGTGCCAGCACTAAACAGGTATACAATGAGCAGTTCTTC. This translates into CASTKQVYNEQFF.

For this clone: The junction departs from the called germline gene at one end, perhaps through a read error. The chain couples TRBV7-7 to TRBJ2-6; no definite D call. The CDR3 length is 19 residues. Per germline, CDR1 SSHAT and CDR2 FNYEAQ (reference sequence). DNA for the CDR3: TGTGCTAGCAGCCGTCCCGTTGTCCTAATAGGAGTCGGGGCCAACGTCCTGACTTTC. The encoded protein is CASSRPVVLIGVGANVLTF.

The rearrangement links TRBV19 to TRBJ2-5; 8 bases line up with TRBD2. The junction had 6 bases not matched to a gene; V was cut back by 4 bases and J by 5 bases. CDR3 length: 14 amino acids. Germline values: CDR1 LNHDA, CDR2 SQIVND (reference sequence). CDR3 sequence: CASSRSGSGETQYF. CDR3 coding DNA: TGTGCCAGTAGTAGGAGCGGGAGTGGCGAGACCCAGTACTTC.

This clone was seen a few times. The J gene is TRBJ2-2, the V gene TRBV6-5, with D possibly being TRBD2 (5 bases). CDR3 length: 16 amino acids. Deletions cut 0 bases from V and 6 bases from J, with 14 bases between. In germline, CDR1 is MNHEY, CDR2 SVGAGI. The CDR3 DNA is TGTGCCAGCAGTTACTCATACGGACTTGACGCCGGGGAGCTGTTTTTT. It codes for CASSYSYGLDAGELFF.

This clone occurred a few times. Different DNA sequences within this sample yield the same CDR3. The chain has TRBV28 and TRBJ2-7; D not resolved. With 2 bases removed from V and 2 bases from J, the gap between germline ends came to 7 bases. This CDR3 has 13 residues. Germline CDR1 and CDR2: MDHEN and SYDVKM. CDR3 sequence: CASSLQAAYEQYF. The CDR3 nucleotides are TGTGCCAGCAGTTTACAGGCGGCCTACGAGCAGTACTTC.

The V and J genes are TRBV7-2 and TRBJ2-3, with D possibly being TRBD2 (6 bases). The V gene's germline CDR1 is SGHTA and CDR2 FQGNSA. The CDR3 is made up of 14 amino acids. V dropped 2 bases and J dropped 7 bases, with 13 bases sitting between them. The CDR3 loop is CASSLRELMNTQYF. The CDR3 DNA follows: TGTGCCAGCAGCTTACGGGAGCTCATGAATACGCAGTATTTT.

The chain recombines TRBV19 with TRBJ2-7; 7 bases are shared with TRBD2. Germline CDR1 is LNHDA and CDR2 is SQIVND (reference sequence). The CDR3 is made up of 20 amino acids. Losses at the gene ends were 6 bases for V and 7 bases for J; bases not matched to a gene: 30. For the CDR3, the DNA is TGTGCCAGTAGGCCCCCCGGGACTACGGGTAGCCCACTCTCCATGGGGGAGCAGTACTTC. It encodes CASRPPGTTGSPLSMGEQYF.

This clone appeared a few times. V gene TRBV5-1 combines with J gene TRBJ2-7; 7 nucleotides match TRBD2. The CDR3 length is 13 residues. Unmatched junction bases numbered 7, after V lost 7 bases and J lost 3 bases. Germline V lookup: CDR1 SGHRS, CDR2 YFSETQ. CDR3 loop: CASGIREDYEQYF. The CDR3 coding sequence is TGCGCCAGCGGCATCCGGGAGGACTACGAGCAGTACTTC.

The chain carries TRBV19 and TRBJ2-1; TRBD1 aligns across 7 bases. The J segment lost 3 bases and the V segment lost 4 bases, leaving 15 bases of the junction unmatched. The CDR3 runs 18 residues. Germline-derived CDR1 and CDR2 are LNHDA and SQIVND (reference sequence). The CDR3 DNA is TGTGCCAGTAGTACACAGGGGAGCATACCCCCGTACTACAATGAGCAGTTCTTC. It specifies CASSTQGSIPPYYNEQFF.

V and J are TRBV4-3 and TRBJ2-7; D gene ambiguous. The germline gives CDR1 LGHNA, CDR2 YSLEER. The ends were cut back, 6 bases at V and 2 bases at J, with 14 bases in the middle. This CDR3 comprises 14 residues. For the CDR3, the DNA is TGCGCCAGCAGACAGAAGGGTGGGGCCTACGAGCAGTACTTC. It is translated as CASRQKGGAYEQYF.

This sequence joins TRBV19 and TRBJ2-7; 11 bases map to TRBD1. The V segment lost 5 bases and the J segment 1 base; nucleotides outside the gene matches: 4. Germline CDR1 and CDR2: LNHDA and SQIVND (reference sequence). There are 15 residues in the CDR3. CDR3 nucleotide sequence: TGTGCCAGTAGTCCTGGACAGGGGGCTTCCTACGAGCAGTACTTC. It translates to CASSPGQGASYEQYF.

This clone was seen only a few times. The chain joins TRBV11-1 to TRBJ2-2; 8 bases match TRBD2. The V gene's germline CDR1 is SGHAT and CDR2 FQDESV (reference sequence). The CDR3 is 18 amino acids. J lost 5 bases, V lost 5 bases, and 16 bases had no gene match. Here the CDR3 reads CASSRITGTSGFTGELFF. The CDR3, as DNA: TGTGCCAGCAGCCGAATAACCGGGACTAGTGGATTTACCGGGGAGCTGTTTTTT. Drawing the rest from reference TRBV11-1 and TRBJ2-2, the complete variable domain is EAEVAQSPRYKITEKSQAVAFWCDPISGHATLYWYRQILGQGPELLVQFQDESVVDDSQLPKDRFSAERLKGVDSTLKIQPAELGDSAMYLCASSRITGTSGFTGELFFGEGSRLTVL.